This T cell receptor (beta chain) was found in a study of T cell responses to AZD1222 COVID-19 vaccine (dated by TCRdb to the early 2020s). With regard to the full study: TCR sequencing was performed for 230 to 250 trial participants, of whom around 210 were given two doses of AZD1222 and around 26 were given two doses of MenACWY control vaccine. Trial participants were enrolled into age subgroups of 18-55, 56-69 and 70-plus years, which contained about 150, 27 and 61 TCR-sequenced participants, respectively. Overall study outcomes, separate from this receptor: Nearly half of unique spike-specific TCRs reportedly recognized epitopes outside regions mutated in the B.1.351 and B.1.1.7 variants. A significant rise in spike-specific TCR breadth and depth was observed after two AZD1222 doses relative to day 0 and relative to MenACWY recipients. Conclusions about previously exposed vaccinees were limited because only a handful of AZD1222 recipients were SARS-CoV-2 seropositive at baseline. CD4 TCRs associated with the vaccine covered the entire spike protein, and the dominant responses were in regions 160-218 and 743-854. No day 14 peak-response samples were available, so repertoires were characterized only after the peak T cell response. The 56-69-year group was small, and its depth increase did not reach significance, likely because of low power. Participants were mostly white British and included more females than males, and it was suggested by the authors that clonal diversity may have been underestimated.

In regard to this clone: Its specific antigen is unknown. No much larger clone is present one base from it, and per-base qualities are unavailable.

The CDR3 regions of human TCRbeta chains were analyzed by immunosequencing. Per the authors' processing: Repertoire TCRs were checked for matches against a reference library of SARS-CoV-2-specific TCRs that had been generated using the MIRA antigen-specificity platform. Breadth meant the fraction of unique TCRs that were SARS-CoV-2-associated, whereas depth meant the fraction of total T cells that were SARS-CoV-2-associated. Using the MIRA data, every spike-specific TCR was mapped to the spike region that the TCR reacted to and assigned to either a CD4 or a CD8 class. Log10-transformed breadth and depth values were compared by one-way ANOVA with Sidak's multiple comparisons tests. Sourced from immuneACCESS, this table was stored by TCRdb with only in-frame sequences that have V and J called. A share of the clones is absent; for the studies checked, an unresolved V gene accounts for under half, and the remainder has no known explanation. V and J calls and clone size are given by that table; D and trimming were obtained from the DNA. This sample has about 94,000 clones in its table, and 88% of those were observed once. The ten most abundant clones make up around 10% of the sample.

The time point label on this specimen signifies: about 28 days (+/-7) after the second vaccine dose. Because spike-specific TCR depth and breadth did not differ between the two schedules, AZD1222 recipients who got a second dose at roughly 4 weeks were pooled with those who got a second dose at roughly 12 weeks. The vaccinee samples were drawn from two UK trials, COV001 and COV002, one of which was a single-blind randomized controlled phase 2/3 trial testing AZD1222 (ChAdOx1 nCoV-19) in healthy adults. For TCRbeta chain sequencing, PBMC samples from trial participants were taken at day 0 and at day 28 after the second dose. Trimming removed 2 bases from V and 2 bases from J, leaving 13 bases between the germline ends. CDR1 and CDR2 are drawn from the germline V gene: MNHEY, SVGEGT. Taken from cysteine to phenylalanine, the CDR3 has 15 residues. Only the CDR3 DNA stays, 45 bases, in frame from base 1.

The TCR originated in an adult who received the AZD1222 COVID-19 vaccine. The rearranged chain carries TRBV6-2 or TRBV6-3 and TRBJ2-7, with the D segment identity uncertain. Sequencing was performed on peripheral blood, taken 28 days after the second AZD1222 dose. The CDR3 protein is CASSYAHSRTYEQYF. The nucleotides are TGTGCCAGCAGTTACGCCCACAGTAGAACCTACGAGCAGTACTTC.